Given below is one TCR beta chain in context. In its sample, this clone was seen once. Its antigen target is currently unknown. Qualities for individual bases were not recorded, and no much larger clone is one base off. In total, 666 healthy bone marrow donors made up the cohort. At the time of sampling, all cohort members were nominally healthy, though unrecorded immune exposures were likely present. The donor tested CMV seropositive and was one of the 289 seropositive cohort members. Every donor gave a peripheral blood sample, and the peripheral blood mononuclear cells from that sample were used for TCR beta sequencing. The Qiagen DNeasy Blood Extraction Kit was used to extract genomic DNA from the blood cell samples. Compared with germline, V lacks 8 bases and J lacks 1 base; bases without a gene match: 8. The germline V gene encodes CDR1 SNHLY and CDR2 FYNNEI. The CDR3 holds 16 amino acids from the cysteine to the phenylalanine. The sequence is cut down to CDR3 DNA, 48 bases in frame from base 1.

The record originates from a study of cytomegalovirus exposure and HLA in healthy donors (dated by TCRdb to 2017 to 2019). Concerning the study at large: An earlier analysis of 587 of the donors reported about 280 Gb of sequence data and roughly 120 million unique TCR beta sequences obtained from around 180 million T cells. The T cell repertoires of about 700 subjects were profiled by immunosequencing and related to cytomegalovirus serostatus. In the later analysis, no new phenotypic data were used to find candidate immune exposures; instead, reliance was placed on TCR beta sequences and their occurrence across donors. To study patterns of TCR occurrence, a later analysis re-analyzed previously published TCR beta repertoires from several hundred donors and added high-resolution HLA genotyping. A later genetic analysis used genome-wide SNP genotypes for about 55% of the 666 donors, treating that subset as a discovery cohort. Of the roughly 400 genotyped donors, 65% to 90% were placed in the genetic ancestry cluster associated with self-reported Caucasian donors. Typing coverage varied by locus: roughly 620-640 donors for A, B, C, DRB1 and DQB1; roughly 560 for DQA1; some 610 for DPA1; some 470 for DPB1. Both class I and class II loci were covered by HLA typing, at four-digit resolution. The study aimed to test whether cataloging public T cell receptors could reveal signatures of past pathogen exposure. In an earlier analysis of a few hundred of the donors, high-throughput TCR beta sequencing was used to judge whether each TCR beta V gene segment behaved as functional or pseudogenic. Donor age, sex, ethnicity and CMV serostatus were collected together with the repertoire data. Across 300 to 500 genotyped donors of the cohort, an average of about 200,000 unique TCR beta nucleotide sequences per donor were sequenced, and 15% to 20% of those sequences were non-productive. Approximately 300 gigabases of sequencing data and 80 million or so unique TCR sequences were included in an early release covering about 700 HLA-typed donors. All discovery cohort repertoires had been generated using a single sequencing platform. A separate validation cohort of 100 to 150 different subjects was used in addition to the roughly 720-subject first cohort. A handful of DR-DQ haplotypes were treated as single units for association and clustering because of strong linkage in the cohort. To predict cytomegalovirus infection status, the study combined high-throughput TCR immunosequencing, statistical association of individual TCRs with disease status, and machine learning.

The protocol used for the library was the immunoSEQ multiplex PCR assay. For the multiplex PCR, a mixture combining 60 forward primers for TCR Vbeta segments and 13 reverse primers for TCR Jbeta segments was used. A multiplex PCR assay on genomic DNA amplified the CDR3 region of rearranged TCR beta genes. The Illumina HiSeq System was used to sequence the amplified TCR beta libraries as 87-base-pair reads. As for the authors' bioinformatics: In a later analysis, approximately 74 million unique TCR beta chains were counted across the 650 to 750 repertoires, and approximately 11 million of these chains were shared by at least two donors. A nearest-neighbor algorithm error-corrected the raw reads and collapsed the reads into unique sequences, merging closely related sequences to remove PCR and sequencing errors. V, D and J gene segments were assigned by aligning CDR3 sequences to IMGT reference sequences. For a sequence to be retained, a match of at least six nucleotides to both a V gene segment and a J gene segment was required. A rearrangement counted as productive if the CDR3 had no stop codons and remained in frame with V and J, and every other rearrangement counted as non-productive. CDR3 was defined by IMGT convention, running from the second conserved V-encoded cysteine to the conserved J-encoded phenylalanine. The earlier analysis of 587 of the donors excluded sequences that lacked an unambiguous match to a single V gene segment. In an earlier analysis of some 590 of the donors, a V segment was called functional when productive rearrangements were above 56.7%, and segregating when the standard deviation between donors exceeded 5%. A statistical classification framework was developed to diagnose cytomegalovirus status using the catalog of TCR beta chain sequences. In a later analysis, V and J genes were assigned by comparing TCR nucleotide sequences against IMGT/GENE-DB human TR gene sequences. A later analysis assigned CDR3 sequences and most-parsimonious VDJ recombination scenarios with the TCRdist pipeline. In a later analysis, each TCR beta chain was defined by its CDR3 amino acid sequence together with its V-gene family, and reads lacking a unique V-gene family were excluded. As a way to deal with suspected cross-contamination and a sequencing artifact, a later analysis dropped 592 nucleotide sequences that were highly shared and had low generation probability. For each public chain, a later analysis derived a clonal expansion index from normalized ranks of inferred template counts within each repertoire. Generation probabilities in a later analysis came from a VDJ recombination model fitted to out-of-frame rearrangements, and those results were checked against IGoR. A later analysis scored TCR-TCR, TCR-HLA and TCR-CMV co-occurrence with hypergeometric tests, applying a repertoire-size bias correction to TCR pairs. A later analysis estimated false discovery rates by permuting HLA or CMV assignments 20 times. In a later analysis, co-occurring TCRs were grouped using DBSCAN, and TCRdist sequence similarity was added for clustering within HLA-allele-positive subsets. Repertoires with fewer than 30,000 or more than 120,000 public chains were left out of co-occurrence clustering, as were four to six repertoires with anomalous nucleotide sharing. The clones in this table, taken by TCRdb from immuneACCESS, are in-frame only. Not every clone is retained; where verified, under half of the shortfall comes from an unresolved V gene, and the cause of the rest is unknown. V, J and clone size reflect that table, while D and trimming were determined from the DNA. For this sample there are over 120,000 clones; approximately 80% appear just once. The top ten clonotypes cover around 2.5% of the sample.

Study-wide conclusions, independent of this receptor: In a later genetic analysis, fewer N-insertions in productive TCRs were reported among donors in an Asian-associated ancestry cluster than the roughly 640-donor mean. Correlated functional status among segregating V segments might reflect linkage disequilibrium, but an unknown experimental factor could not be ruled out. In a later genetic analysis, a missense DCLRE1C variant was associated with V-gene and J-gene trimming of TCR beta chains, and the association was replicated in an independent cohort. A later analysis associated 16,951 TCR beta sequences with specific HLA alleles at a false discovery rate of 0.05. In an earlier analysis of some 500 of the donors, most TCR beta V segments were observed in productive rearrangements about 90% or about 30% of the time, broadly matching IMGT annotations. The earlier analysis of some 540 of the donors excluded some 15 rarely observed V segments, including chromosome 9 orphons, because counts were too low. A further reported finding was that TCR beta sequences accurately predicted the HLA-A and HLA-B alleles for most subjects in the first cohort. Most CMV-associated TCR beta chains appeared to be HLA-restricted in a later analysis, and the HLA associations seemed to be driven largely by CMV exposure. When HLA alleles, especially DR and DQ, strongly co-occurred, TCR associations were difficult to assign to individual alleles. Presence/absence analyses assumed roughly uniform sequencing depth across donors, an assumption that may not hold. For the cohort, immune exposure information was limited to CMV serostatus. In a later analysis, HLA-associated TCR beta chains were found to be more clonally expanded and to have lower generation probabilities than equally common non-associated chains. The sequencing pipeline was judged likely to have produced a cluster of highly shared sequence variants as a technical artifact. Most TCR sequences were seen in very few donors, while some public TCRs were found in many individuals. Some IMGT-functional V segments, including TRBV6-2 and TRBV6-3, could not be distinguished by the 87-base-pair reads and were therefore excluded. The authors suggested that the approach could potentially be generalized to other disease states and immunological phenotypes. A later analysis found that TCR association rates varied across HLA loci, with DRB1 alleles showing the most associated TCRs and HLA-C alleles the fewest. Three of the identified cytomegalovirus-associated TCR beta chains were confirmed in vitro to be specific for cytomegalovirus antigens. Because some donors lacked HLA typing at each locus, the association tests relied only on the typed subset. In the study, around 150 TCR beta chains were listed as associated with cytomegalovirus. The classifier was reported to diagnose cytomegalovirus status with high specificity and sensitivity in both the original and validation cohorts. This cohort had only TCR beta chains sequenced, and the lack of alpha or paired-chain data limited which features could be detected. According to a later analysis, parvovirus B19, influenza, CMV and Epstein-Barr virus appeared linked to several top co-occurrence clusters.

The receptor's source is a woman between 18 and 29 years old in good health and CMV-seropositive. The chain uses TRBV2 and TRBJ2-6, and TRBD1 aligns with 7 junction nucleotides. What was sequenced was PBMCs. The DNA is TGTGCCAGCGACAGGGCCGTTCAATCTGGGGCCAACGTCCTGACTTTC. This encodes CASDRAVQSGANVLTF.